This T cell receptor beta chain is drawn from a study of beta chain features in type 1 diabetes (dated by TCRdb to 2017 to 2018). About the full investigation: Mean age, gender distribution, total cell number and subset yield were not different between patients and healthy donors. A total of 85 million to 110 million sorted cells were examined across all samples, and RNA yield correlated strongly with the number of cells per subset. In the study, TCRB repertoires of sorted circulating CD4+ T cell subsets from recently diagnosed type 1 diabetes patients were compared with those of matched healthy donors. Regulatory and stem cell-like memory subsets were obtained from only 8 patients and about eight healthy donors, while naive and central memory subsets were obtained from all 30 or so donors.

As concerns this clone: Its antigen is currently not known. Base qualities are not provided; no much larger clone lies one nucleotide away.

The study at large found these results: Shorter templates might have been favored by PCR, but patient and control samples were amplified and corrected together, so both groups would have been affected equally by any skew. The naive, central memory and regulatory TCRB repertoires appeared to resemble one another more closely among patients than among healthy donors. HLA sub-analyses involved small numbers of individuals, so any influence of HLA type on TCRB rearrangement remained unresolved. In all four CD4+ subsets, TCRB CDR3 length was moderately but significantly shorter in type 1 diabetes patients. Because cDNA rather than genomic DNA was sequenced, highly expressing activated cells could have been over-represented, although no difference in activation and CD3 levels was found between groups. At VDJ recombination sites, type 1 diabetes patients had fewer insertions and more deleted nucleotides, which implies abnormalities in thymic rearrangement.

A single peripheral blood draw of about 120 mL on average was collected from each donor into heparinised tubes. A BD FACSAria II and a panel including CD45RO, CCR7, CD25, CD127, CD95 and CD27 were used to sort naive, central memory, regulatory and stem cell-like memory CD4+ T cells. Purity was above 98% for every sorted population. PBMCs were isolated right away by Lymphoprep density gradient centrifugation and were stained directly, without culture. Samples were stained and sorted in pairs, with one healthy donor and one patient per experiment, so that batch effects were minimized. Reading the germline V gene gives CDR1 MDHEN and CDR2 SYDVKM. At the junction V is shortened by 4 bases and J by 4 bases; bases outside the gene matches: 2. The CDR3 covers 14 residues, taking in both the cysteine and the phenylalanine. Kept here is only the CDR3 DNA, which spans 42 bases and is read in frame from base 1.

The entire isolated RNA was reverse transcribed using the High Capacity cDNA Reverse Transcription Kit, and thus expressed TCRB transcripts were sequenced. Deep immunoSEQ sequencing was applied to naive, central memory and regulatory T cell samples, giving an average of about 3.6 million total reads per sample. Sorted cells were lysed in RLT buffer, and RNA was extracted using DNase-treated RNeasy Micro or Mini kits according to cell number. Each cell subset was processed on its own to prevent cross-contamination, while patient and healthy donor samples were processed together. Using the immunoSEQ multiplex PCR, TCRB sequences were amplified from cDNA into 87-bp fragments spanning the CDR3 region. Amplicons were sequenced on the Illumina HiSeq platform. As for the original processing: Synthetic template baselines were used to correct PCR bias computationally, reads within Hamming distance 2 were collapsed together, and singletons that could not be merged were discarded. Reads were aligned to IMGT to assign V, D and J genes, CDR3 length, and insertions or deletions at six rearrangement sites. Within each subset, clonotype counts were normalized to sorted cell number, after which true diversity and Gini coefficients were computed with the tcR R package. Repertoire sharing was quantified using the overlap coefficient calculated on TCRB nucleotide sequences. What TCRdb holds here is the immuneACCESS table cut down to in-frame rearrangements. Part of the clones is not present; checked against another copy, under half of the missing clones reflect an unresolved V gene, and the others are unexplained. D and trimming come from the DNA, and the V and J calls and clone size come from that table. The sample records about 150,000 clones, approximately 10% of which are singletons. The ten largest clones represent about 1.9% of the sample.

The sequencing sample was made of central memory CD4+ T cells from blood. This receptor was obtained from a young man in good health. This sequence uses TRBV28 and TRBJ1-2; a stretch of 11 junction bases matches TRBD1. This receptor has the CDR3 CASSYGTGGYGYTF. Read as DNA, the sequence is TGTGCCAGCAGTTACGGGACAGGGGGCTATGGCTACACCTTC.